This T cell receptor (beta chain) was sequenced in a study of vaccination effects on CD4 cells after COVID-19 (dated by TCRdb to the early 2020s). Regarding the complete study: Across the study, the median time from the second dose to post-vaccine sampling was 72 days (range 14 to 241). Altogether, 10 COVID-19 convalescent patients and a few SARS-CoV-2-naive healthy vaccine recipients made up the full study. Cultures from other donors in the study were sequenced with the Oncomine TCR Beta short-read assay on an Illumina iSeq 100. In both COVID-19 convalescent patients and infection-naive vaccine recipients, the study compared SARS-CoV-2 spike-specific CD4+ TCR repertoires from before mRNA vaccination with those from after it.

Reading from cysteine to phenylalanine, the CDR3 counts 13 amino acids. Only the CDR3 part of the read is kept: 39 bases, read in frame from the first base. Trimming takes 8 bases from V and 1 base from J, and the germline ends sit 11 bases apart. The ViraFEST assay stimulated PBMC with viral peptide pools and then used TCR sequencing to identify antigen-specific CD4+ T cell clonotypes by expansion. After around 11 days of culture, CD4+ T cells were isolated with the EasySep CD4+ T cell isolation kit. Each participant got two doses of an mRNA SARS-CoV-2 vaccine, either BNT162b2 or mRNA-1273. None of the healthy vaccine recipients had a prior SARS-CoV-2 infection, which was confirmed by nucleocapsid antibody tests that came back negative both before and after vaccination. A few million PBMC per well were cultured with about 9 ug/ml peptides in IMDM containing approximately 4.5% human AB serum, about 10 IU/ml IL-2 and gentamicin. On days 3 and 7, half of the culture medium was replaced with fresh IL-2-containing medium. Unless noted otherwise, every peptide stimulation condition was grown in triplicate wells. Using Ficoll-Paque Plus gradient centrifugation, PBMC were separated from whole blood and then either used fresh or cryopreserved at -140C. Overlapping peptide pools spanned the spike proteins of SARS-CoV-2 and the common cold coronaviruses HCoV-NL63, HCoV-OC43 and HCoV-229E. The QIAamp micro DNA kit was used to extract genomic DNA from the cultured CD4+ T cells.

The paper as a whole reports these results and caveats: Clones induced by infection and clones induced by vaccination both contracted markedly at late timepoints after vaccination, which fits with T cell responses waning over time. The study was limited by a small number of convalescent patients, and early post-infection timepoints were lacking. Among healthy vaccine recipients, nearly all vaccine-induced clones were SARS-CoV-2 mono-reactive, and only 1 of 255 was cross-reactive with common cold coronaviruses.

As for this clone: There is no known antigen for this receptor. No much larger clonotype is one base removed from it; base qualities were not supplied.

Library construction relied on the immunoSEQ multiplex PCR assay. TCR beta CDR3 sequencing was performed on DNA from the cultured, isolated CD4+ T cells. As for the original processing: The analysis removed non-productive TCR sequences, trimmed reads to the CDR3 region, and retained only CDR3s that were 7 or more amino acids long. Antigen-specific clonotypes were identified with the MANAFEST web app by comparing expansion in peptide wells against reference cultures. To count as positive, a clone had to show expansion at FDR<0.05 compared with the reference and with all other wells, an odds ratio above 5, and a frequency above 0.1% in two replicate wells. A clonotype was called cross-reactive if it was significantly expanded both in SARS-CoV-2 spike wells and in at least one common cold coronavirus spike condition. CDR3 similarity was assessed by Levenshtein distance with the stringdist R package, and unrooted trees were built with ape in R 3.6.1. TCRdb provides this immuneACCESS table in a form limited to in-frame rearrangements. Some clones are lacking; in checked studies, under half of them reflect an unresolved V gene, and why the rest are absent is not known. V, J and clone size are taken as reported in that table, and D and trimming were inferred from the DNA itself. The sample table holds around 32,000 clones, of which 65% to 75% were seen once. The ten largest account for around 12% of the sample.

The chain is encoded by TRBV12-3 or TRBV12-4 joined to TRBJ1-1, with TRBD1 tentatively as D gene (6 bases match). This receptor was taken from a human donor who received a COVID-19 vaccine. The source was CD4+ T cells from PBMCs cultured with HCoV-229E spike peptides, collected after COVID-19 vaccination. Explained via the paper, the cell subset or site label denotes: HCoV-229E spike overlapping peptide pool stimulation. The nucleotide sequence reads as follows: TGTGCCAGCGAACAACAGGGGAACACTGAAGCTTTCTTT. This translates into CASEQQGNTEAFF.